These 20 T cell receptor beta chains were sequenced from one sample in a study of T-cell reconstitution after alpha-beta-depleted transplantation in children. Construction of the TCRbeta library involved unique molecular identifiers. TCRdb fed the PCR reads into MiXCR, producing one record per CDR3 protein. The table shows fewer than 350,000 distinct CDR3 sequences, with about 9.9% occurring only once. Sequenced material: peripheral blood, taken 180 days after TCRalphabeta/CD19-depleted stem cell transplant. These receptors were collected from a male patient aged 2 to 9 who had a stem cell transplant for chronic granulomatous disease, so the T cells may come from the graft donor.

This clonotype was recorded many times. The V gene is TRBV19, the J gene TRBJ1-2; 8 bases are a match to TRBD1. This CDR3 is 14 amino acids long. The V gene end was trimmed by 7 bases and the J gene end by 4 bases; junction bases not matched to a gene: 8. Looked up from germline, CDR1 is LNHDA and CDR2 is SQIVND (reference sequence). This CDR3 reads CASTVRGLFYGYTF. In DNA, the CDR3 is TGTGCCAGTACCGTCAGGGGGCTTTTCTATGGCTACACCTTC. Variable domain in full (rest from reference TRBV19 and TRBJ1-2): DGGITQSPKYLFRKEGQNVTLSCEQNLNHDAMYWYRQDPGQGLRLIYYSQIVNDFQKGDIAEGYSVSREKKESFPLTVTSAQKNPTAFYLCASTVRGLFYGYTFGSGTRLTVV.

This chain connects TRBV12-3 or TRBV12-4 to TRBJ1-2; 9 nucleotides agree with TRBD1. The V segment lost 6 bases and the J segment 8 bases; nucleotides outside the gene matches: 13. CDR3 length equals 15 residues. The CDR3 region is CASRARTGVSIGYTF. For the CDR3, the DNA is TGTGCCAGCAGAGCGAGGACAGGGGTTTCTATCGGCTACACCTTC.

Ten or more counts support this clonotype. This chain uses TRBV20-1 with TRBJ2-3; D is possibly TRBD2 (5 bases). The CDR3 runs 14 residues. V gave up 3 bases and J gave up 2 bases, with 12 bases separating them. Looked up from germline, CDR1 is DFQATT and CDR2 is SNEGSKA (reference sequence). The CDR3 sequence is CSASAGGFTDTQYF. The CDR3 nucleotides are TGCAGTGCTAGTGCGGGTGGGTTCACAGATACGCAGTATTTT.

This clonotype has at least ten counts. The chain combines TRBV9 with TRBJ2-2, with D hard to call. The V and J ends lost 0 bases and 3 bases respectively, with 3 bases between them. There are 13 residues in the CDR3. CDR1 is SGDLS and CDR2 is YYNGEE in the germline V gene. CDR3 amino acids: CASSVGHTGELFF. The CDR3 DNA is TGTGCCAGCAGCGTAGGCCACACCGGGGAGCTGTTTTTT.

This sequence joins TRBV20-1 and TRBJ2-1; 11 bases are a match to TRBD2. Unmatched junction bases numbered 8, after V lost 1 base and J lost 6 bases. Per the germline V gene, CDR1 is DFQATT and CDR2 is SNEGSKA (reference sequence). The CDR3 covers 16 residues. The CDR3 bases are TGCAGTGCTAGAGTTAGCGGGAGGGTCCCTCGCAATGAGCAGTTCTTC. This codes for CSARVSGRVPRNEQFF.

This clonotype was observed many times. The V gene is TRBV5-1, the J gene TRBJ2-7; perhaps TRBD1 as D (5 bases). Germline CDR1 reads SGHRS; CDR2 reads YFSETQ. Trimming removed 0 bases from V and 5 bases from J, with 15 bases in between. There are 15 residues in the CDR3. The CDR3 loop reads CASSLAGRAVDEQYF. DNA of the CDR3: TGCGCCAGCAGCTTGGCGGGCAGGGCTGTGGACGAGCAGTACTTC.

This clonotype was observed at least ten times. The chain couples TRBV12-3 or TRBV12-4 to TRBJ1-5; 10 bases agree with TRBD1. The trim removed 5 bases at V and 7 bases at J, leaving 8 bases unmatched. CDR3 size: 15 residues. CDR3 sequence: CASSRTGGGIQPQHF. CDR3 DNA: TGTGCCAGCAGTCGGACAGGGGGAGGGATCCAGCCCCAGCATTTT.

This clonotype appeared many times. This chain links TRBV4-1 with TRBJ2-6; 9 positions match TRBD1. V lost 1 base, J lost 0 bases, and 1 base stayed unmatched. Per germline, CDR1 MGHRA and CDR2 YSYEKL. This CDR3 spans 17 amino acids. The CDR3 sequence is CASSQGQGVSGANVLTF. The CDR3 DNA sequence: TGCGCCAGCAGCCAAGGACAGGGGGTCTCTGGGGCCAACGTCCTGACTTTC.

The sample holds a few counts of this clonotype. The chain couples TRBV7-9 to TRBJ1-5; TRBD1 agrees at 7 bases. Germline V CDR1 and CDR2: SEHNR, FQNEAQ (reference sequence). Germline trimming cut 4 bases from V and 7 bases from J; bases unmatched to any gene: 7. This CDR3 contains 14 residues. CDR3 nucleotide sequence: TGTGCCAGCAGCTCCGACAGGGTTTTACAGCCCCAGCATTTT. Its protein product is CASSSDRVLQPQHF.

This clonotype was counted ten times or more. The chain joins TRBV20-1 to TRBJ1-6; D gene ambiguous. The CDR3 totals 15 residues. CDR1 and CDR2 (germline): DFQATT, SNEGSKA (reference sequence). Trimming pared 3 bases from V and 0 bases from J, leaving 9 bases between. The CDR3 sequence is CSARPGSSYNSPLHF. In DNA form, the CDR3 reads TGCAGTGCTAGGCCGGGGAGCTCCTATAATTCACCCCTCCACTTT.

Many counts were recorded for this clonotype. The chain combines TRBV5-6 with TRBJ2-3; 11 positions agree with TRBD2. Unmatched junction bases numbered 11, after V lost 4 bases and J lost 4 bases. The CDR3 is 17 residues long. Germline-derived CDR1 and CDR2 are SGHDT and YYEEEE. Written as DNA, the CDR3 is TGTGCCAGCAGCCAGGGACTAGCGGATCCCGTAGCAGATACGCAGTATTTT. Translated: CASSQGLADPVADTQYF.

This clonotype was picked up many times. This rearrangement joins TRBV20-1 to TRBJ2-4, with TRBD2 matching 9 bases. CDR1 and CDR2 from the germline V gene are DFQATT and SNEGSKA (reference sequence). Trimming removed 1 base from V and 16 bases from J; junction bases left unmatched: 5. The CDR3 contains 11 residues. CDR3 DNA: TGCAGTGCTAGAGTAGGGGGGACTAGCTACTTC. Translation gives CSARVGGTSYF.

Comments on this clonotype: A much larger clone lies one base from this, so it may be a read error. This sequence joins TRBV25-1 and TRBJ2-3; perhaps TRBD2 as D (5 bases). CDR1 MGHDK and CDR2 SYGVNS come from the germline V gene. Trimming left V 3 bases short and J 6 bases short, with 16 bases between. The CDR3 runs to 15 residues. The DNA of the CDR3 is TGTGCCAGCAGTGAGCTAGTGGGAGCTGCGGATACGCAGTATTTT. It yields the protein CASSELVGAADTQYF.

In this sample, this clonotype turned up many times. The rearrangement links TRBV18 to TRBJ2-1; 13 nucleotides match TRBD2. The V segment lost 4 bases and the J segment 4 bases; nucleotides outside the gene matches: 4. The CDR3 is 16 amino acids. Germline assignment: CDR1 KGHSH and CDR2 LQKENI. In DNA form, the CDR3 reads TGTGCCAGCTCACACCGGACTAGCGGGAGTTACAATGAGCAGTTCTTC. This encodes CASSHRTSGSYNEQFF.

This clonotype showed up many times. This chain uses TRBV7-3 with TRBJ1-1; the D gene is possibly TRBD1 (5 bases). Germline CDR1 is SGHTA and CDR2 is FQGTGA. V gave up 3 bases and J gave up 4 bases, with 9 bases separating them. There are 13 residues in the CDR3. The CDR3 reads CASSLQGSTEAFF. CDR3 DNA sequence: TGTGCCAGCAGCTTGCAGGGTAGCACTGAAGCTTTCTTT. The variable domain in full, with the rest retrieved from reference TRBV7-3 and TRBJ1-1, is GAGVSQTPSNKVTEKGKYVELRCDPISGHTALYWYRQSLGQGPEFLIYFQGTGAADDSGLPNDRFFAVRPEGSVSTLKIQRTERGDSAVYLCASSLQGSTEAFFGQGTRLTVV.

On this clonotype: The junction departs from the called germline gene at one end, perhaps through a read error. The rearrangement uses TRBV19 and TRBJ2-1; possibly TRBD1 for D (7 bases). Germline CDR1 is LNHDA and CDR2 is SQIVND (reference sequence). CDR3 size: 18 residues. The CDR3 loop is CASSIRQGVGGPYKEQFF. In nucleotides, the CDR3 is TGTGCCAGTAGTATTCGACAGGGAGTCGGGGGCCCCTACAAGGAGCAGTTCTTC.

This clonotype was observed many times. V and J are TRBV29-1 and TRBJ2-1; D might be TRBD2 (6 bases). The CDR3 totals 10 residues. With 3 bases removed from V and 9 bases from J, the gap between germline ends came to 6 bases. Per the germline V gene, CDR1 is SQVTM and CDR2 is ANQGSEA. CDR3 in DNA: TGCAGCGTTGACGGGGGTGAGCAGTTCTTC. Amino acids: CSVDGGEQFF.

This chain uses TRBV5-3 with TRBJ2-7, with unresolved D. TRBV5-3 is marked as an open reading frame, function uncertain. The V end was cut by 8 bases, the J end by 3 bases, with 21 bases between. This CDR3 spans 15 amino acids. CDR3 sequence (DNA): TGTGCCAGCGAGGATTCCAATCCCAATAGCTACGAGCAGTACTTC. Protein product: CASEDSNPNSYEQYF.

This clonotype was recorded many times. The chain couples TRBV18 to TRBJ2-3; 12 bases align to TRBD2. CDR1 and CDR2 (germline): KGHSH, LQKENI. The CDR3 is 16 amino acids. With 3 bases clipped from V and 6 bases from J, the junction kept 7 bases outside the gene matches. CDR3 in DNA: TGTGCCAGCTCACCGACGGTGACTAGCGGGAGTGATACGCAGTATTTT. Its protein is CASSPTVTSGSDTQYF.

This clonotype has a single count. This likely comes from a read error, as the CDR3 has no conserved phenylalanine or tryptophan at its end. This chain joins TRBV20-1 and TRBJ2-7; D call uncertain. CDR1 and CDR2 from the germline V gene are DFQATT and SNEGSKA (reference sequence). Trimming took 4 bases from V and 5 from J, leaving 6 bases between them. The CDR3 contains 10 residues. CDR3: CSANDHEQYI. CDR3 in DNA: TGCAGTGCTAACGATCACGAGCAGTACATC.